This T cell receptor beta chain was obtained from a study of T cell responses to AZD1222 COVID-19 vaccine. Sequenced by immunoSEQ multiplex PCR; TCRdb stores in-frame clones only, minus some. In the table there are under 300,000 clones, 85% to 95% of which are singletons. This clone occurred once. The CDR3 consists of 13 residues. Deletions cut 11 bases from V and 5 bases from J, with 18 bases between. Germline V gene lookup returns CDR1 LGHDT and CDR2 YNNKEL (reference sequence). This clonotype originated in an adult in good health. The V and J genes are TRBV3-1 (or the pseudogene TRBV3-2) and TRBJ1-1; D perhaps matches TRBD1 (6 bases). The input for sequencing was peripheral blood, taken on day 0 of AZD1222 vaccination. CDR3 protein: CAVSRGLWTEAFF. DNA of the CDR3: TGTGCCGTTTCCCGGGGGCTGTGGACTGAAGCTTTCTTT.